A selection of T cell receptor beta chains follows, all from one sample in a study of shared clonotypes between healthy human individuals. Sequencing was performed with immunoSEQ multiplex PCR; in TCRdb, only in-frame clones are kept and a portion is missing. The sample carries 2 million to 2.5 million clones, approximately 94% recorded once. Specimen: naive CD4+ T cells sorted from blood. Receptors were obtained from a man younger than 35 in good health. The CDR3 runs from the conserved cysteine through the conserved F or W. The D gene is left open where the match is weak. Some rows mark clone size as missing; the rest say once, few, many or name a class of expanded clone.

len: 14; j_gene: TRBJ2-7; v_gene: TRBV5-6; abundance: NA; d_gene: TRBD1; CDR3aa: CASSKRQGAYEQYF; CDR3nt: TGTGCCAGCAGCAAAAGACAGGGGGCCTACGAGCAGTACTTC
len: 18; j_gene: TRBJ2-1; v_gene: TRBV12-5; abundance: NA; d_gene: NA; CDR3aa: CASGSVNWGRVTYNEQFF; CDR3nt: TGTGCTAGTGGTTCCGTAAACTGGGGGCGTGTCACCTACAATGAGCAGTTCTTC
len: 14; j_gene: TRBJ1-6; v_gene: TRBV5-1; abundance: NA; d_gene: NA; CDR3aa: CASSLDSYNSPLHF; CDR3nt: TGCGCCAGCAGCTTGGACAGTTATAATTCACCCCTCCACTTT
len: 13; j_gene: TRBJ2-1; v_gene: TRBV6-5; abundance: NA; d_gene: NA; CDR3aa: CASRGPGIDEQFF; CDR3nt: TGTGCCAGCAGGGGACCGGGTATCGATGAGCAGTTCTTC
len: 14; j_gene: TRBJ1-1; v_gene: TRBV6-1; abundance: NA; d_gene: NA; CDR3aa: CASSEVRGGTEAFF; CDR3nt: TGTGCCAGCAGTGAAGTGAGGGGGGGCACTGAAGCTTTCTTT
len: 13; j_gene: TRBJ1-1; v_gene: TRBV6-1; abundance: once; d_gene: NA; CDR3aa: CASSSKENTEAFF; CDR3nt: TGTGCCAGCAGTTCTAAGGAGAACACTGAAGCTTTCTTT
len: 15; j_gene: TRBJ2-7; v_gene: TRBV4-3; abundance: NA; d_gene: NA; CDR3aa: CASSLGGGASYEQYF; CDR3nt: TGCGCCAGCAGCCTAGGGGGGGGAGCCTCCTACGAGCAGTACTTC
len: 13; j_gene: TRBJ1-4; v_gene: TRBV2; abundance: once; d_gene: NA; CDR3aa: CASRGVLGGKLFF; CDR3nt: TGTGCCAGCAGGGGGGTTTTGGGAGGAAAACTGTTTTTT
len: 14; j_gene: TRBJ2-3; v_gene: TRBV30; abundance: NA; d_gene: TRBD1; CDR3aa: CAWRQGSSTDTQYF; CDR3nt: TGTGCCTGGAGACAGGGGAGTAGCACAGATACGCAGTATTTT
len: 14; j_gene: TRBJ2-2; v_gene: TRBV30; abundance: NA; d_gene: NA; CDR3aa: CAWSEGSGAGELFF; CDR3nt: TGTGCCTGGAGTGAGGGTTCGGGGGCCGGGGAGCTGTTTTTT